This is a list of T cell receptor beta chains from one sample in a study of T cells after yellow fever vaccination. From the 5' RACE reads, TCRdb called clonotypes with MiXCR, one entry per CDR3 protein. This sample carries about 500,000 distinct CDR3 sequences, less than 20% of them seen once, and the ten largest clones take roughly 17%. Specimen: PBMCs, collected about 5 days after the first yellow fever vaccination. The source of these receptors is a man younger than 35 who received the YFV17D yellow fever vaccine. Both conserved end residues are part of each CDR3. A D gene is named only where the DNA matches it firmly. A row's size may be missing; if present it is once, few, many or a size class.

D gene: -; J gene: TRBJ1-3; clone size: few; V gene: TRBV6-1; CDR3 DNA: TGTGCCAGCACCCCCAGGTCCGGGAACACCATATATTTT; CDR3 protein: CASTPRSGNTIYF
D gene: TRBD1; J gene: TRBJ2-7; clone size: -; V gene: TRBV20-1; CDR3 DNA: TGCAGTGCTACCCTCCCGGACAGGACCTACGAGCAGTACTTC; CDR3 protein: CSATLPDRTYEQYF
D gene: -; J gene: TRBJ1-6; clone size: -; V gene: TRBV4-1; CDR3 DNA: TGCGCCAGCAGCCAAGCGGGCTCCTATAATTCACCCCTCCACTTT; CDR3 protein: CASSQAGSYNSPLHF
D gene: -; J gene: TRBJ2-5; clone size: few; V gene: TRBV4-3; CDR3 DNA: TGCGCCAGCAGCCAAGATTTGACTACCTTAGGACTGACCCAGTACTTC; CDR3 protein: CASSQDLTTLGLTQYF
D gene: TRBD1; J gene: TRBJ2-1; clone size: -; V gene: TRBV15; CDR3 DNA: TGTGCCACCAGCAGAGCGCCTCCAGGGGGAACCTACAATGAGCAGTTCTTC; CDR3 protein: CATSRAPPGGTYNEQFF
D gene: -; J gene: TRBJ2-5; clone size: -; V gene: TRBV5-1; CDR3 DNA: TGCGCCAGCAGCGATCAGGCAGAGACCCAGTACTTC; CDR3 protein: CASSDQAETQYF
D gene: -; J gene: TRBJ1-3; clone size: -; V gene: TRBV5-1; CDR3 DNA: TGCGCCAGCAGCTTGGGCGCAGGGTTTAGCTCTGGAAACACCATATATTTT; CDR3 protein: CASSLGAGFSSGNTIYF
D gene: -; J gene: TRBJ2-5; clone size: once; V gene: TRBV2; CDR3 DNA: TGTGCCAGCAGTCTGGACGTCCTTGAGACCCAGTACTTC; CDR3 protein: CASSLDVLETQYF
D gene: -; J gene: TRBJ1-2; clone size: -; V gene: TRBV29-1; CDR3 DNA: TGCAGCGTTGACTCGGGTACCGACTATGGCTACACCTTC; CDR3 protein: CSVDSGTDYGYTF
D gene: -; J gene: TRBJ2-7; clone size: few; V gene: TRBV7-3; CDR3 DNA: TGTGCCAGCAGCTCCGGAGTGAGGGGCTACGAGCAGTACTTC; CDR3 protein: CASSSGVRGYEQYF
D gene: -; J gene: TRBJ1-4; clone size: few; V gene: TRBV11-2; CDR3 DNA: TGTGCCAGCAGCCCCGGACAGTCTGGGGAACTGTTTTTT; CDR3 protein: CASSPGQSGELFF
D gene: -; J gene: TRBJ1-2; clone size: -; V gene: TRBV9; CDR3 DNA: TGTGCCAGCAGCCCCGAGGGGATGAGGGAACTTGGCTACACCTTC; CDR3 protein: CASSPEGMRELGYTF
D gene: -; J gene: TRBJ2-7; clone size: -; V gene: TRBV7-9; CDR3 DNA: TGTGCCAGCAACGACTTTTCGGCCCTGACAGGGAGGTACGAGCAGTACTTC; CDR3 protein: CASNDFSALTGRYEQYF
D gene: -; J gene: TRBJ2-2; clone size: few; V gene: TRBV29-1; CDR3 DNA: TGCAGCTCCCTTTGGGGGACGGAGCTGTTTTTT; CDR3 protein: CSSLWGTELFF
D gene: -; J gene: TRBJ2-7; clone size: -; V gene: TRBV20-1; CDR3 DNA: TGCAGTGCCCAAACCGCCAGTGCGAGCGAGCGCTACGAGCAGTACTTC; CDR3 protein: CSAQTASASERYEQYF
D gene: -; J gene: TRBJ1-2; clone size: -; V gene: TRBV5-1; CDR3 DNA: TGCGCCAGCGGGGAGGTATATGGCTACACCTTC; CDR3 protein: CASGEVYGYTF
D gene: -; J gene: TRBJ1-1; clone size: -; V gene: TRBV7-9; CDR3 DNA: TGTGCCAGCAGCTTAGAGCCCGTGGTCGTGAACACTGAAGCTTTCTTT; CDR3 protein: CASSLEPVVVNTEAFF
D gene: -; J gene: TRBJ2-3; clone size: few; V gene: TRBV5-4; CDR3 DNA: TGTGCCAGCACCGAAGAAGGGTCACTAAGCACAGATACGCAGTATTTT; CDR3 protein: CASTEEGSLSTDTQYF
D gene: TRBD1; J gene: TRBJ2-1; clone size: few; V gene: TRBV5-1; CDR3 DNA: TGCGCCAGCAGCCAACCGGACAGGGAGCAGTTCTTC; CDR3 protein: CASSQPDREQFF
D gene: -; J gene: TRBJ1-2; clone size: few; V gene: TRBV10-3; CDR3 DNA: TGTGCCATCAGTGAGTCGACTCGGCCCTATGGCTACACCTTC; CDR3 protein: CAISESTRPYGYTF
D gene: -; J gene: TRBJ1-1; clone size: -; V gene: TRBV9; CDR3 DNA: TGTGCCAGCAGCGTAGGACAGGAGAACACTGAAGCTTTCTTT; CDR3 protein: CASSVGQENTEAFF
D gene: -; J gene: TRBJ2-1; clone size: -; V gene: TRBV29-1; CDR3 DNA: TGCAGCGTTGTAGGGGAATCCTACAATGAGCAGTTCTTC; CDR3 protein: CSVVGESYNEQFF
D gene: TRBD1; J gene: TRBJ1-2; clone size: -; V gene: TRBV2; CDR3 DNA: TGTGCCAGCAGTGCGACAGGGGGCGCCTATGGCTACACCTTC; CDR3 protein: CASSATGGAYGYTF
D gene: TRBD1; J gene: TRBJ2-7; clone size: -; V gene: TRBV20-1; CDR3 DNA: TGCAGTGCTGTCGGACAGGGGATCTCCTACGAGCAGTACTTC; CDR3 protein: CSAVGQGISYEQYF
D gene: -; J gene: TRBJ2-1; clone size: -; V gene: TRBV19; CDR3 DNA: TGTGCCAGTAGACCCAGCGACAGATACAATGAGCAGTTCTTC; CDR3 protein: CASRPSDRYNEQFF
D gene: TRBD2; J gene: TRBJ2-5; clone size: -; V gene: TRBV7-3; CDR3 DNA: TGTGCCAGCAGCTTATATCCGAGCGGGGAAGAGACCCAGTACTTC; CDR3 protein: CASSLYPSGEETQYF
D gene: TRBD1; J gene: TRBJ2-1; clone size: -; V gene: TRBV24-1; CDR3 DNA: TGTGCCACCAGTCCTGCGGACAGGGATTATGAGCAGTTCTTC; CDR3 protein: CATSPADRDYEQFF
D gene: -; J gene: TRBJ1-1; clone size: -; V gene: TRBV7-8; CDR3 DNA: TGTGCCAGCAGCTTGGGGACGCGAGCTTTCTTT; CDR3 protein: CASSLGTRAFF
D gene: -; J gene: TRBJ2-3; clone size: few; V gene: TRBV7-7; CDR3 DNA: TGTGCTAGCAGCTTAGCCCAGGGGGATACGCAGTATTTT; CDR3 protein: CASSLAQGDTQYF
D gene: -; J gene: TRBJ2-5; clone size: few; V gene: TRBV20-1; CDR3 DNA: TGCAGTGCCCAGGGGGGAGGAGAGACCCAGTACTTC; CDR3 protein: CSAQGGGETQYF
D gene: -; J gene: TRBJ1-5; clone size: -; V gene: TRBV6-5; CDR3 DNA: TGTGCCAGCAGTTACTCGGGGGTTAGCAATCAGCCCCAGCATTTT; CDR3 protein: CASSYSGVSNQPQHF
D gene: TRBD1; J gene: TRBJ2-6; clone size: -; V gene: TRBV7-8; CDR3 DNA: TGTGCCAGCAGCTTTGGGGGTTCGAGACAGGGTGTCTCTGGGGCCAACGTCCTGACTTTC; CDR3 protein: CASSFGGSRQGVSGANVLTF
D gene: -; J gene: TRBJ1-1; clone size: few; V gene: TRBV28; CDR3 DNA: TGTGCCAGCTGGGGCACCATGAACACTGAAGCTTTCTTT; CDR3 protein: CASWGTMNTEAFF
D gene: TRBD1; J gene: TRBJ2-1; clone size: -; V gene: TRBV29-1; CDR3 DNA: TGCAGCCTTCGGGACAGCCACCCAGGAGAGCAGTTCTTC; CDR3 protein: CSLRDSHPGEQFF
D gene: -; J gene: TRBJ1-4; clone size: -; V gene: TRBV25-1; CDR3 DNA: TGTGCCAGCAGTGAATCAGGGTCAGCTAGCGAAAAACTGTTTTTT; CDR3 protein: CASSESGSASEKLFF
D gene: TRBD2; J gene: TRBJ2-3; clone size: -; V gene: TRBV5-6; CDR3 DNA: TGTGTCAGCAGCTCACTCGGGGGCGGGGGGGCAGATACGCAGTATTTT; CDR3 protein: CVSSSLGGGGADTQYF